This T cell receptor (beta chain) was captured in a study of cytomegalovirus exposure and HLA in healthy donors (TCRdb year 2017). About the full investigation: According to an earlier analysis of 587 of the donors, some 180 million T cells yielded 95 million to 140 million unique TCR beta sequences and about 280 Gb of sequence data. Among the roughly 410 genotyped donors, approximately 76% belonged to the genetic ancestry cluster associated with self-reported Caucasian donors. Genome-wide SNP genotypes for about 65% of the roughly 670 donors were used in a later genetic analysis, which treated that subset as a discovery cohort. HLA typing covered class I and class II loci at four-digit resolution. Among around 400 genotyped donors of the cohort, an average of approximately 240,000 unique TCR beta nucleotide sequences was sequenced per donor, of which 15% to 20% were non-productive. An earlier analysis of approximately 630 of the donors applied high-throughput TCR beta sequencing to assess whether each TCR beta V gene segment acted as functional or pseudogenic. Roughly 300 gigabases of sequencing data and 78 million or so unique TCR sequences were included in an early release covering roughly 700 HLA-typed donors. To study patterns of TCR occurrence, a later analysis re-analyzed previously published TCR beta repertoires from 650 to 750 donors and added high-resolution HLA genotyping. Every discovery cohort repertoire had been produced on one sequencing platform. Roughly 5 DR-DQ haplotypes were handled as single units for association and clustering, since linkage in the cohort was strong. The T cell repertoires of some 670 subjects were profiled by immunosequencing and related to cytomegalovirus serostatus. The study aimed to test whether cataloging public T cell receptors could reveal signatures of past pathogen exposure. Donor age, sex, ethnicity and CMV serostatus were compiled alongside the repertoire data. The number of donors typed differed by locus, with roughly 629-640 for A, B, C, DRB1 and DQB1, around 520 for DQA1, approximately 580 for DPA1, and around 450 for DPB1. Along with the approximately 700-subject first cohort, a separate validation cohort of over a hundred different subjects was used. To predict cytomegalovirus infection status, the study combined high-throughput TCR immunosequencing, statistical association of individual TCRs with disease status, and machine learning. The later analysis used no new phenotypic data to find candidate immune exposures, relying instead on TCR beta sequences and their occurrence across donors. The investigation overall reported the following: In a later analysis, TCR association rates were found to vary across HLA loci, with the most associated TCRs seen for DRB1 alleles and the fewest for HLA-C alleles. The classifier was reported to diagnose cytomegalovirus status with high specificity and sensitivity in both the original and validation cohorts. Correlated functional status among segregating V segments might be attributable to linkage disequilibrium, but an unknown experimental factor could not be ruled out. A further reported finding was that TCR beta sequences accurately predicted the HLA-A and HLA-B alleles for most subjects in the first cohort. The study listed approximately 150 TCR beta chains as associated with cytomegalovirus. According to a later genetic analysis, donors in an Asian-associated ancestry cluster had fewer N-insertions in productive TCRs than the roughly 700-donor mean. For the cohort, immune exposure information was limited to CMV serostatus. The 87-base-pair reads could not distinguish some IMGT-functional V segments, including TRBV6-2 and TRBV6-3, so those segments were excluded. Because HLA typing was missing for some donors at each locus, association tests included only the typed subset. The authors suggested that the approach could potentially be extended to other disease states and immunological phenotypes. Only TCR beta chains were sequenced in this cohort, and the absence of alpha or paired-chain data limited detectable features. Strong co-occurrence of HLA alleles, especially DR and DQ, made assigning TCR associations to individual alleles difficult. Broadly in line with IMGT annotations, most TCR beta V segments showed up in productive rearrangements about 87% or about 30% of the time in an earlier analysis of approximately 600 of the donors. A cluster of highly shared sequence variants was judged likely to be a technical artifact of the sequencing pipeline. A later genetic analysis associated a missense DCLRE1C variant with V-gene and J-gene trimming of TCR beta chains, and an independent cohort replicated the association. Presence/absence analyses assumed roughly uniform sequencing depth across donors, an assumption that may not hold. A few of the identified cytomegalovirus-associated TCR beta chains were confirmed in vitro to be specific for cytomegalovirus antigens. In a later analysis, several top co-occurrence clusters were reported to appear linked to parvovirus B19, influenza, CMV and Epstein-Barr virus. The earlier analysis of 587 of the donors excluded over 15 rarely observed V segments, including chromosome 9 orphons, because counts were too low. In a later analysis, HLA-associated TCR beta chains were found to be more clonally expanded and to have lower generation probabilities than equally common non-associated chains. Most TCR sequences were observed very rarely across donors, whereas some public TCRs were present in many individuals. In a later analysis, most CMV-associated TCR beta chains were found to appear HLA-restricted, with HLA associations seemingly driven largely by CMV exposure. At a false discovery rate of 0.05, a later analysis linked 16,951 TCR beta sequences to specific HLA alleles.

Libraries were constructed by the immunoSEQ multiplex PCR assay. The multiplex PCR relied on a mix of 60 forward primers for TCR Vbeta segments and 13 reverse primers for TCR Jbeta segments. Amplification of the CDR3 region of rearranged TCR beta genes was performed with a multiplex PCR assay on genomic DNA. On the Illumina HiSeq System, the amplified TCR beta libraries were sequenced as 87-base-pair reads. The original pipeline was this. In a later analysis, tens of millions of unique TCR beta chains were counted across the approximately 640 repertoires, and about 10 million of these chains were shared by at least two donors. To remove PCR and sequencing errors, raw reads were error-corrected and collapsed into unique sequences using a nearest-neighbor algorithm that merged closely related sequences. V, D and J gene segments were assigned by aligning CDR3 sequences to IMGT reference sequences. Each retained sequence needed at least a six-nucleotide match to both a V gene segment and a J gene segment. A rearrangement was called productive if the CDR3 had no stop codons and remained in frame with V and J, and every other rearrangement was called non-productive. CDR3 was defined according to IMGT convention as the region running from the second conserved V-encoded cysteine to the conserved J-encoded phenylalanine. The earlier analysis of 500 to 650 of the donors excluded any sequence lacking an unambiguous match to a single V gene segment. In an earlier analysis of some 590 of the donors, V segments were called functional above 56.7% productive rearrangements and were called segregating when the between-donor standard deviation exceeded 5%. To diagnose cytomegalovirus status from the catalog of TCR beta chain sequences, a statistical classification framework was built. A later analysis assigned V and J genes by comparing TCR nucleotide sequences with IMGT/GENE-DB human TR gene sequences. In a later analysis, CDR3 sequences and most-parsimonious VDJ recombination scenarios were assigned using the TCRdist pipeline. In a later analysis, each TCR beta chain was defined by its CDR3 amino acid sequence together with its V-gene family, and reads lacking a unique V-gene family were excluded. A later analysis removed 600 or so highly shared, low-generation-probability nucleotide sequences to deal with suspected cross-contamination and a sequencing artifact. For each public chain, a later analysis derived a clonal expansion index from normalized ranks of inferred template counts within each repertoire. In a later analysis, generation probabilities were computed using a VDJ recombination model fitted to out-of-frame rearrangements, and the results were checked against IGoR. Hypergeometric tests were used in a later analysis to score TCR-TCR, TCR-HLA and TCR-CMV co-occurrence, with a repertoire-size bias correction applied to the TCR pairs. False discovery rates were estimated in a later analysis by permuting HLA or CMV assignments 20 times. In a later analysis, co-occurring TCRs were grouped using DBSCAN, and TCRdist sequence similarity was added for clustering within HLA-allele-positive subsets. For co-occurrence clustering, repertoires with fewer than 30,000 or more than 120,000 public chains were excluded, along with five or six repertoires with anomalous nucleotide sharing. TCRdb mirrors the immuneACCESS table, restricted to in-frame sequences. Some clones are absent from its copies; in checked studies, under half trace to an unresolved V gene, and the reason for the others is unknown. V, J and clone size were drawn from that table, and D and trimming were deduced from the DNA. The sample table lists tens of thousands of clones, 75% of them with a count of one. The ten largest clonotypes hold approximately 22% of the sample.

In total, roughly 670 healthy bone marrow donors made up the cohort. At the time of sampling, all cohort members were nominally healthy, though unrecorded immune exposures were likely present. The donor tested CMV seropositive, placing the donor among the roughly 300 seropositive members of the cohort. Each donor provided a peripheral blood sample, and peripheral blood mononuclear cells were used for TCR beta sequencing. The Qiagen DNeasy Blood Extraction Kit was used to extract genomic DNA from the blood cell samples. Details on this clone: Its antigen target is currently unknown. The record has no base qualities; no much larger clone is one base away.

The germline V gene specifies MGHRA as CDR1 and YSYEKL as CDR2. Trimming removed 0 bases from V and 8 bases from J, leaving 16 bases between the germline ends. Spanning cysteine to phenylalanine, the CDR3 consists of 15 amino acids. Of all the DNA, just the CDR3 is kept, 45 bases in frame from base 1. Sample: PBMCs. This receptor was taken from a woman between 40 and 50 years old in good health and CMV-seropositive. The sequence joins TRBV4-1 to TRBJ1-1, with TRBD1 tentatively as D gene (5 bases match). The CDR3 protein is CASSQDLRAYMEAFF. The DNA sequence is given as TGCGCCAGCAGCCAAGATCTCAGGGCATATATGGAAGCTTTCTTT.